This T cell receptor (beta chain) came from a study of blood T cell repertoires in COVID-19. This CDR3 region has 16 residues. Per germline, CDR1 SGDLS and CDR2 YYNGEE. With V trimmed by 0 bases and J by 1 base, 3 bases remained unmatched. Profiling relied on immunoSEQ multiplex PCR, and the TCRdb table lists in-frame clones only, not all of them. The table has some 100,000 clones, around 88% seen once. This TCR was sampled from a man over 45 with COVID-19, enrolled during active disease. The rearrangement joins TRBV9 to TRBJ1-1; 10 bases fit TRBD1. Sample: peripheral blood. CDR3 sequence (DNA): TGTGCCAGCAGCGTAGAGGGGGACAGGGGGAACACTGAAGCTTTCTTT. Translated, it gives CASSVEGDRGNTEAFF.